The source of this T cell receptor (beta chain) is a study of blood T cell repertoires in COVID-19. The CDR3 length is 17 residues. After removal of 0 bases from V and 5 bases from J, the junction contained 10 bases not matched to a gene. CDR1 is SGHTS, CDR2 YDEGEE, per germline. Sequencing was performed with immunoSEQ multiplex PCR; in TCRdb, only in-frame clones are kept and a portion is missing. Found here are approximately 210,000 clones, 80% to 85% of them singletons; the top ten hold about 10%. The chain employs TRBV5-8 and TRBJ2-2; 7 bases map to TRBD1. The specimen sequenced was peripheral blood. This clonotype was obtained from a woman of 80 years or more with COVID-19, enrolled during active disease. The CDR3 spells CASSLGLGGKLTGELFF. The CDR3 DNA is TGTGCCAGCAGCTTGGGTCTAGGGGGCAAGTTGACCGGGGAGCTGTTTTTT. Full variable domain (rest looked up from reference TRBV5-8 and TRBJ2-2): EAGVTQSPTHLIKTRGQQATLRCSPISGHTSVYWYQQALGLGLQFLLWYDEGEERNRGNFPPRFSGRQFPNYSSELNVNALELEDSALYLCASSLGLGGKLTGELFFGEGSRLTVL.